This T cell receptor beta chain was profiled in a study of chemoradiotherapy in HPV16-positive cancers. Profiled with immunoSEQ multiplex PCR; TCRdb holds only in-frame clones, not every one. Altogether approximately 9,400 clones are present, roughly 80% being singletons, with the ten largest covering about 8.5%. Regarding this clone: The junction differs from germline at one of its ends, possibly a read error.

Germline loops: CDR1 LNHNV, CDR2 YYDKDF (reference sequence). The CDR3 runs 12 residues. The clonotype originates from a human donor with HPV-associated anogenital cancer. This sample was gathered from a patient who underwent chemoradiotherapy. The chain employs TRBV15 and TRBJ1-5; D remains unclear. This CDR3 is CATSGENQPQHF. Here the CDR3 DNA reads TGTGCCACCAGCGGAGAGAATCAGCCCCAGCATTTT.